Presented here are 4 T cell receptor beta chains from one specimen sequenced in a study of regulatory T cells in long-lasting Graves disease. Time point given: newly diagnosed GD, antithyroid drugs for less than 3 months. Making the TCR library involved RNA that had been extracted from PBMCs. iRepertoire HTBI primers and Arm-PCR of CDR3 regions built TCR beta libraries. Using its own MiXCR run on the multiplex PCR reads, TCRdb lists one record per CDR3 protein. Altogether some 330,000 distinct CDR3 sequences are present, about 10% being singletons, with the ten largest covering approximately 17%. The sample also formed part of further work on T cells in Graves' hyperthyroidism and ophthalmopathy.

This material consisted of peripheral blood mononuclear cells (PBMCs), taken at new diagnosis, from a patient treated with antithyroid drugs. All receptors come from a woman younger than 35 with Graves disease.

J is TRBJ1-1 and V is TRBV27, with D uncertain. V was cut by 6 bases and J by 3 bases, with 5 bases left in between. The germline V gene has CDR1 MNHEY and CDR2 SMNVEV (reference sequence). The CDR3 consists of 11 residues. This CDR3 reads CASRQDTEAFF. The CDR3 region has the DNA TGTGCCAGCAGGCAGGACACTGAAGCTTTCTTT.

There are a few counts of this clonotype. The CDR3 DNA follows: TGTGCCAGCAGTTACTCAAGGGGGGCAGGCGAGACCCAGTACTTC. Amino acids: CASSYSRGAGETQYF. The genes are TRBV6-5 and TRBJ2-5; D may be TRBD1 or TRBD2 (6 bases each). There are 15 residues in the CDR3. V shed 0 bases and J shed 5 bases, with 13 bases lying between them. Germline values: CDR1 MNHEY, CDR2 SVGAGI.

A note on this clonotype: Just one base apart from a much larger clone, this may be a read error. This sequence joins TRBV6-2 or TRBV6-3 and TRBJ2-1; D gene ambiguous. CDR3 length: 13 residues. Germline CDR1 and CDR2: MNHEY and SVGEGT. The CDR3 sequence is CASSYSPSNGQFF. The CDR3 DNA reads TGTGCCAGCAGTTACTCGCCGAGCAATGGGCAGTTCTTC.

Remarks on this clonotype: Only one base separates this from a far larger clonotype, so it likely reflects a read error. This chain uses TRBV11-2 with TRBJ1-1; possible D gene TRBD1, 5 bases. V was cut by 5 bases and J by 6 bases, with 16 bases left in between. From germline, CDR1 is SGHAT and CDR2 FQNNGV. The CDR3 spans 14 residues. The CDR3 region has the DNA TGTGCCAGCAGCCCCCCCCGAACGGGGGCTGAAGCTTTCTTT. Amino acid sequence: CASSPPRTGAEAFF.